This TCR beta chain is drawn from a study of shared clonotypes between healthy human individuals. The assay was carried out at the deep level. The repertoire was sequenced with immunoSEQ multiplex PCR; TCRdb's copy has only in-frame clones and lacks some. Here the sample spans 550,000 to 700,000 clones, around three quarters being singletons. Trimming took 3 bases from V and 0 from J, leaving 21 bases between them. The germline gives CDR1 KGHSH, CDR2 LQKENI. CDR3 size: 19 residues. The clonotype comes from a woman aged 25 to 39 in good health. The chain employs TRBV18 and TRBJ2-1; a weak D match, TRBD2 (5 bases). The sequenced sample consisted of memory CD4+ T cells sorted from blood. Specified subset: CD45RA-negative fraction. CDR3 sequence (DNA): TGTGCCAGCTCACCCCGGGGTAGCGCAAACCCGAGCTCCTACAATGAGCAGTTCTTC. Translation gives CASSPRGSANPSSYNEQFF.